What follows are 23 T cell receptor beta chains derived from one specimen sequenced in a study of blood T cell repertoires in COVID-19. Measured with immunoSEQ multiplex PCR; TCRdb has only the in-frame clones, and not every one. Of around 260,000 clones listed, 80% to 90% are singletons. Specimen: peripheral blood. These receptors were collected from a woman aged 70-85 years with COVID-19, enrolled during active disease.

The chain is built from TRBV12-3 or TRBV12-4 and TRBJ1-5; 7 bases agree with TRBD1. After removal of 5 bases from V and 5 bases from J, the junction contained 3 bases not matched to a gene. There are 13 residues in the CDR3. CDR3 DNA: TGTGCCAGCAGTCGGCAGGGGGATCAGCCCCAGCATTTT. Residues: CASSRQGDQPQHF.

The chain recombines TRBV18 with TRBJ1-1, with 8 nucleotides matching TRBD1. V lost 2 bases, J lost 7 bases, and 3 bases stayed unmatched. The CDR3 loop spans 13 amino acids. Germline V CDR1 and CDR2: KGHSH, LQKENI. The DNA of the CDR3 is TGTGCCAGCTCACCAAAGACAGGGGTTGAAGCTTTCTTT. It specifies CASSPKTGVEAFF.

This clone was observed once. V is TRBV5-5 and J is TRBJ2-1, with 9 bases identical to TRBD1. Germline values: CDR1 SGHKS, CDR2 YYEKEE (reference sequence). J gave up 7 bases and V 6 bases, and 20 bases lay outside the gene matches. This CDR3 is built from 18 residues. CDR3 DNA: TGTGCCAGCATGAGGGTGACAGGGGGAAGCGGATTTAGGAATGAGCAGTTCTTC. It specifies CASMRVTGGSGFRNEQFF.

The chain is built from TRBV7-2 and TRBJ1-5; no clear D. This CDR3 is 13 amino acids long. The germline V gene has CDR1 SGHTA and CDR2 FQGNSA. V was trimmed by 0 bases and J by 7 bases, leaving 7 bases between them. Written as DNA, the CDR3 is TGTGCCAGCAGCTTAGCCGCGAGGCAGCCCCAGCATTTT. Translated, it gives CASSLAARQPQHF. Filled out from reference TRBV7-2 and TRBJ1-5, the complete variable domain reads GAGVSQSPSNKVTEKGKDVELRCDPISGHTALYWYRQSLGQGLEFLIYFQGNSAPDKSGLPSDRFSAERTGGSVSTLTIQRTQQEDSAVYLCASSLAARQPQHFGDGTRLSIL.

The chain joins TRBV6-5 to TRBJ2-7; 13 bases match TRBD2. V shed 7 bases, J shed 3 bases, and the junction held 6 bases outside the gene matches. This CDR3 spans 15 amino acids. Germline V lookup: CDR1 MNHEY, CDR2 SVGAGI. The CDR3 sequence is CASITGLAGIYEQYF. The DNA for the CDR3 is TGTGCCAGCATTACGGGACTAGCGGGGATCTACGAGCAGTACTTC.

In its sample, this clone was seen a few times. The chain carries TRBV6-2 or TRBV6-3 and TRBJ2-1; 8 nucleotides agree with TRBD2. After removal of 2 bases from V and 5 bases from J, the junction contained 5 bases not matched to a gene. CDR3 length equals 15 residues. From germline, CDR1 is MNHEY and CDR2 SVGEGT. CDR3 residues: CASSYRGGPNNEQFF. Written as DNA, the CDR3 is TGTGCCAGCAGTTACCGGGGGGGCCCCAACAATGAGCAGTTCTTC.

The genes are TRBV5-1 and TRBJ1-1; perhaps TRBD1 as D (6 bases). The CDR3 covers 13 residues. Germline lookup yields CDR1 SGHRS and CDR2 YFSETQ. V dropped 4 bases and J dropped 5 bases, with 12 bases sitting between them. In nucleotides, the CDR3 is TGCGCCAGCAGCGTACAGGGCAGGACTGAAGCTTTCTTT. This gives the protein CASSVQGRTEAFF.

V is TRBV20-1 and J is TRBJ2-3; D is unresolved. CDR1 DFQATT and CDR2 SNEGSKA come from the germline V gene (reference sequence). V lost 7 bases, J lost 5 bases, and 10 bases lay in between. The length of the CDR3 is 11 residues. The CDR3 DNA sequence: TGCAGTGGACTCGGTGGAGATACGCAGTATTTT. This translates into CSGLGGDTQYF.

The rearrangement joins TRBV27 to TRBJ2-3; 11 nucleotides line up with TRBD2. The CDR3 has 16 amino acids. J was trimmed by 6 bases and V by 3 bases; bases with no gene match: 8. Germline CDR1 reads MNHEY; CDR2 reads SMNVEV (reference sequence). The CDR3 DNA reads TGTGCCAGCAGTTTTTCCGGACTAGCGGGTGGGGATACGCAGTATTTT. It is translated as CASSFSGLAGGDTQYF.

CDR3 amino acids: CASGFGQATDEQYF. CDR3 coding DNA: TGTGCTAGTGGTTTTGGACAGGCCACCGACGAGCAGTACTTC. The rearrangement links TRBV12-5 to TRBJ2-7; 7 bases are a match to TRBD1. Germline CDR1 and CDR2: LGHNT and FRNRAP. With V trimmed by 3 bases and J by 5 bases, 7 bases remained unmatched. The CDR3 runs to 14 residues.

The rearrangement joins TRBV5-1 to TRBJ1-2; 10 nucleotides match TRBD1. Per the germline V gene, CDR1 is SGHRS and CDR2 is YFSETQ. This CDR3 comprises 15 residues. Trimming removed 2 bases from V and 4 bases from J; junction bases left unmatched: 5. The CDR3: CASSFGTGVAYGYTF. The CDR3 nucleotides are TGCGCCAGCAGCTTTGGGACAGGGGTGGCCTATGGCTACACCTTC. The variable domain in full, completed from reference TRBV5-1 and TRBJ1-2, reads KAGVTQTPRYLIKTRGQQVTLSCSPISGHRSVSWYQQTPGQGLQFLFEYFSETQRNKGNFPGRFSGRQFSNSRSEMNVSTLELGDSALYLCASSFGTGVAYGYTFGSGTRLTVV.

This clone was observed a handful of times. This chain joins TRBV11-2 and TRBJ2-2, with D possibly being TRBD2 (6 bases). Germline assignment: CDR1 SGHAT and CDR2 FQNNGV. The CDR3 extends over 17 amino acids. V shed 5 bases and J shed 1 base, with 17 bases lying between them. The CDR3 DNA is TGTGCCAGCAGCCGCTTTGCACTAGCTGAGAACACCGGGGAGCTGTTTTTT. Translated, it gives CASSRFALAENTGELFF.

The V and J genes are TRBV11-2 and TRBJ2-1; TRBD2 agrees at 7 bases. V shed 6 bases, J shed 6 bases, and the junction held 11 bases outside the gene matches. The CDR3 is made up of 15 amino acids. Germline values: CDR1 SGHAT, CDR2 FQNNGV. CDR3 nucleotide sequence: TGTGCCAGCAGGGTGAACAGCGGGATGACCAATGAGCAGTTCTTC. Translating it yields CASRVNSGMTNEQFF.

The V and J genes are TRBV5-1 and TRBJ1-6; the D is unclear. V gave up 2 bases and J gave up 6 bases, with 9 bases separating them. Germline assignment: CDR1 SGHRS and CDR2 YFSETQ. The CDR3 length is 14 residues. CDR3: CASSLGLSNSPLHF. Here the CDR3 DNA reads TGCGCCAGCAGCTTAGGACTGTCTAATTCACCCCTCCACTTT.

The table lists this clone with a count of one. The V call is TRBV28, the J call TRBJ2-1, with TRBD2 identical over 13 bases. The CDR3 runs 17 residues. With 3 bases clipped from V and 5 bases from J, the junction kept 7 bases outside the gene matches. Germline V gives CDR1 MDHEN, CDR2 SYDVKM. In DNA, the CDR3 is TGTGCCAGCAGTTTCCCGCGGACTAGCGGGAGTCACAATGAGCAGTTCTTC. Translated, it gives CASSFPRTSGSHNEQFF.

The chain employs TRBV10-3 and TRBJ2-2; the D is unclear. Germline loops: CDR1 ENHRY, CDR2 SYGVKD. The CDR3 length is 15 residues. V lost 5 bases and J lost 0, with 10 bases in between. The CDR3 region is CAISLDSANTGELFF. CDR3 in DNA: TGTGCCATCAGTCTAGACTCCGCGAACACCGGGGAGCTGTTTTTT.

This clone was seen a single time. V gene TRBV7-6 combines with J gene TRBJ2-1; 10 bases agree with TRBD2. The CDR3 sequence is 19 residues long. V was pared by 1 base and J by 2 bases, with 11 bases of the junction left unmatched. In germline, CDR1 is SGHVS, CDR2 FNYEAQ. CDR3 in amino acids: CASSLGTSGTREAYNEQFF. Written as DNA, the CDR3 is TGTGCCAGCAGCTTAGGAACTAGCGGGACCCGCGAGGCCTACAATGAGCAGTTCTTC.

This chain joins TRBV5-4 and TRBJ1-2; no firm D call. The germline V gene has CDR1 SGHNT and CDR2 YYREEE (reference sequence). V was cut by 0 bases and J by 3 bases, with 6 bases left in between. The CDR3 runs 13 residues. CDR3 loop: CASSLVGDYGYTF. Here the CDR3 DNA reads TGTGCCAGCAGCTTGGTCGGGGACTATGGCTACACCTTC.

The rearrangement uses TRBV2 and TRBJ2-7; 9 nucleotides line up with TRBD2. CDR1 SNHLY and CDR2 FYNNEI come from the germline V gene. The CDR3 length is 14 residues. The V and J ends lost 5 bases and 3 bases, in that order; junction bases with no gene match: 5. This chain's CDR3 is CASSHSGSGYEQYF. CDR3 sequence (DNA): TGTGCCAGCAGTCATAGCGGGAGCGGCTACGAGCAGTACTTC.

This clone has only a few counts. This chain connects TRBV18 to TRBJ1-2, with a tentative D call TRBD1 (6 bases). Looked up from germline, CDR1 is KGHSH and CDR2 is LQKENI. This CDR3 has 13 amino acids. V was trimmed by 3 bases and J by 5 bases, leaving 10 bases between them. As DNA, the CDR3 is TGTGCCAGCTCACCCTCAGGGGTATATGGCTACACCTTC. It codes for CASSPSGVYGYTF.

This clone turned up a few times. The rearrangement links TRBV6-6 to TRBJ2-3, with 15 nucleotides matching TRBD2. The V gene's germline CDR1 is MNHNY and CDR2 SVGAGI (reference sequence). With 5 bases clipped from V and 1 base from J, the junction kept 10 bases outside the gene matches. The CDR3 length is 19 residues. CDR3 residues: CASSPTGLAGGGGTDTQYF. CDR3 nucleotides: TGTGCCAGCAGTCCGACCGGACTAGCGGGAGGGGGGGGCACAGATACGCAGTATTTT.

This chain uses TRBV15 with TRBJ2-3, with 11 bases aligning to TRBD2. Germline CDR1 LNHNV, CDR2 YYDKDF (reference sequence). The J segment lost 3 bases and the V segment lost 2 bases, leaving 7 bases of the junction unmatched. CDR3 length equals 17 residues. DNA of the CDR3: TGTGCCACCAGCAGACTTAGCGGGAGGGCCTTAACAGATACGCAGTATTTT. The encoded protein is CATSRLSGRALTDTQYF.

The chain carries TRBV24-1 and TRBJ2-3; no clear D gene. V was pared by 4 bases and J by 0 bases, with 7 bases between. Germline CDR1 and CDR2: KGHDR and SFDVKD. The CDR3 covers 14 residues. The CDR3 protein is CATSDYTSTDTQYF. CDR3 sequence (DNA): TGTGCCACCAGTGACTATACTAGCACAGATACGCAGTATTTT.